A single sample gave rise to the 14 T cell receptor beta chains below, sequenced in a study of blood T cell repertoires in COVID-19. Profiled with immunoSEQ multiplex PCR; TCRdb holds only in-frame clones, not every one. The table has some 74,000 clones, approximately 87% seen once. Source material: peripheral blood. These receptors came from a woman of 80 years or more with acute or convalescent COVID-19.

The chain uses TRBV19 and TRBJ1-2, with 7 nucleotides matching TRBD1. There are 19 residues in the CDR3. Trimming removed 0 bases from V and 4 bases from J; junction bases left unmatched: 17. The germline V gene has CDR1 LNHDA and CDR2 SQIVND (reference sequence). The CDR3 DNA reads TGTGCCAGTAGTATAGATCCTAGGGATCTGGGACAGAGTAGCTATGGCTACACCTTC. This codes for CASSIDPRDLGQSSYGYTF.

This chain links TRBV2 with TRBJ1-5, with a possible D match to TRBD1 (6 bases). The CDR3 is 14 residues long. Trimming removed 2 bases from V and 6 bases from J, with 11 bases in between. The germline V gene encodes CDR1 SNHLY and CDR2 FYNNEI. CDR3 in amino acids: CASSERGGPQPQHF. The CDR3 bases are TGTGCCAGCAGTGAAAGGGGGGGTCCTCAGCCCCAGCATTTT. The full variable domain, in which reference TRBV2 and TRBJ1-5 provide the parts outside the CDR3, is EPEVTQTPSHQVTQMGQEVILRCVPISNHLYFYWYRQILGQKVEFLVSFYNNEISEKSEIFDDQFSVERPDGSNFTLKIRSTKLEDSAMYFCASSERGGPQPQHFGDGTRLSIL.

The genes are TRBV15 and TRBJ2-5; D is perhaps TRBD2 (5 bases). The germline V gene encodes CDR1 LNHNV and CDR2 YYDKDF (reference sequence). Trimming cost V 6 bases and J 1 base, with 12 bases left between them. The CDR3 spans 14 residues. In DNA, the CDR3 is TGTGCCACCAGGCCGGGTCTAGCCCAAGAGACCCAGTACTTC. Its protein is CATRPGLAQETQYF.

Here the CDR3 reads CASGLGVHEQYF. CDR3 coding DNA: TGTGCTAGTGGTTTGGGAGTCCACGAGCAGTACTTC. The chain uses TRBV12-5 and TRBJ2-7; the D is unclear. The V gene's germline CDR1 is LGHNT and CDR2 FRNRAP. The ends were cut back, 1 base at V and 5 bases at J, with 6 bases in the middle. The CDR3 covers 12 residues.

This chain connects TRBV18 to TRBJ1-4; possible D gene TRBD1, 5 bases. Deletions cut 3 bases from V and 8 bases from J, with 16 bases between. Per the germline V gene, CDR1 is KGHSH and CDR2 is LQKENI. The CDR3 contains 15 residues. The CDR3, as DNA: TGTGCCAGCTCACCCGAGGAGGGGCCGCGGGAAAAACTGTTTTTT. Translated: CASSPEEGPREKLFF.

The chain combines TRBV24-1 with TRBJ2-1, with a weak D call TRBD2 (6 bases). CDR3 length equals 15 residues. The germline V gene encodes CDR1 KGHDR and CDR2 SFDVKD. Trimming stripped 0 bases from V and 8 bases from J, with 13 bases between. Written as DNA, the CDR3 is TGTGCCACCAGTGATTTGCAACTAGCTGGGGATGAGCAGTTCTTC. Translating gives CATSDLQLAGDEQFF.

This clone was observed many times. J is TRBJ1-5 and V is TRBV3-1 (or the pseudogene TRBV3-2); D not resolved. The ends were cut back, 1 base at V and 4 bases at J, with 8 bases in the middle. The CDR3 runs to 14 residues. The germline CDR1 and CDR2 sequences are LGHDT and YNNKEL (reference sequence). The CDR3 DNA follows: TGTGCCAGCAGCCAAGGTACAGTAAATCAGCCCCAGCATTTT. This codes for CASSQGTVNQPQHF.

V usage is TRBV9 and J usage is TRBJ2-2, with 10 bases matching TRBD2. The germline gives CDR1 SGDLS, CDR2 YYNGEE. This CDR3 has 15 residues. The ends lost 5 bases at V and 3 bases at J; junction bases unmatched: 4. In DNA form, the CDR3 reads TGTGCCAGCAGGTCTAGCGGGAGTGACACCGGGGAGCTGTTTTTT. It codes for CASRSSGSDTGELFF. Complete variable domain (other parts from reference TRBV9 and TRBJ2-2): DSGVTQTPKHLITATGQRVTLRCSPRSGDLSVYWYQQSLDQGLQFLIQYYNGEERAKGNILERFSAQQFPDLHSELNLSSLELGDSALYFCASRSSGSDTGELFFGEGSRLTVL.

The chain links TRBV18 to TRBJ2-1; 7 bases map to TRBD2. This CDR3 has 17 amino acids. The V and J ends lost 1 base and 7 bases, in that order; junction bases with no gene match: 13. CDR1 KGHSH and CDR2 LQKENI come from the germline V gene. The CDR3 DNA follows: TGTGCCAGCTCACCACGGGGCGGGAGCGGTTCTAGGAATGAGCAGTTCTTC. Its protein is CASSPRGGSGSRNEQFF.

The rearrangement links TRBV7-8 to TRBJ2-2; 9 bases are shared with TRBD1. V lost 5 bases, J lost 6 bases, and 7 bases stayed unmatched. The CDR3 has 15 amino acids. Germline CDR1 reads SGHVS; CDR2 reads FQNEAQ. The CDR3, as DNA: TGTGCCAGCAGCCCACGGACAGGGGCGGCCGGGGAGCTGTTTTTT. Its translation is CASSPRTGAAGELFF. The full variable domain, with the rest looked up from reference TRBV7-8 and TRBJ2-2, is GAGVSQSPRYKVAKRGQDVALRCDPISGHVSLFWYQQALGQGPEFLTYFQNEAQLDKSGLPSDRFFAERPEGSVSTLKIQRTQQEDSAVYLCASSPRTGAAGELFFGEGSRLTVL.

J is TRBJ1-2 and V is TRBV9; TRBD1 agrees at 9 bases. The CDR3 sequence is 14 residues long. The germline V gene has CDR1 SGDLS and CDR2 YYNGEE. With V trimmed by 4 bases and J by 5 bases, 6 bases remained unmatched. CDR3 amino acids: CASSTGQGSYGYTF. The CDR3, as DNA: TGTGCCAGCAGCACGGGACAGGGAAGTTATGGCTACACCTTC.

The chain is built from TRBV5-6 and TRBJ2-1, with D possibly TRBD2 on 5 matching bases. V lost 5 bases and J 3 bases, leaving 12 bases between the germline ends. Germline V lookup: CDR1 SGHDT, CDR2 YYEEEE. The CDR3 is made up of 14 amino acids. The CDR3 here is CASSRTGDYNEQFF. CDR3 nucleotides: TGTGCCAGCAGTCGGACTGGGGACTACAATGAGCAGTTCTTC.

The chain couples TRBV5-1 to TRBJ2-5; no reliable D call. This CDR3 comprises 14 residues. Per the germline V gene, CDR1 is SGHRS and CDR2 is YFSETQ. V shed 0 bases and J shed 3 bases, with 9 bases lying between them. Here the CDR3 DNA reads TGCGCCAGCAGCTTGGGCCAAAGAGAAGAGACCCAGTACTTC. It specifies CASSLGQREETQYF.

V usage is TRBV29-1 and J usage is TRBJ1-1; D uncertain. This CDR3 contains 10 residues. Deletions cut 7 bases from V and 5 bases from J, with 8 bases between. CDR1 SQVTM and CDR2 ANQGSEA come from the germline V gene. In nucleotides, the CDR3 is TGCAGCGGTCTCGGGACTGAAGCTTTCTTT. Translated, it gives CSGLGTEAFF.